The rows below give T cell receptor beta chains drawn from one sample of a study of long-term antiretroviral therapy in people with HIV. TCRdb keeps only in-frame clones here, not all; method: immunoSEQ multiplex PCR. This sample has under 30,000 clones, with 95% found just once. Material: unsorted PBMCs, obtained about 5 years after starting antiretroviral therapy. These receptors were obtained from a woman between 45 and 65 years old with HIV. The CDR3 runs from the conserved cysteine through the conserved F or W. D genes are given only for firm matches. The listing skips clone size in some rows; elsewhere it reads once, few, many or a size class.

V gene	D gene	clone size	J gene	CDR3 protein	CDR3 DNA
TRBV19	.	.	TRBJ2-2	CASSNVAVGTGELFF	TGTGCCAGTAGTAACGTAGCGGTCGGCACCGGGGAGCTGTTTTTT
TRBV2	TRBD1	.	TRBJ2-7	CASSEASTQGSYEQYF	TGTGCCAGCAGTGAAGCGTCAACACAGGGGTCCTACGAGCAGTACTTC
TRBV6-5	TRBD1	.	TRBJ1-1	CASRKRGPPHTEAFF	TGTGCCAGCAGGAAGAGGGGGCCGCCCCACACTGAAGCTTTCTTT
TRBV2	TRBD1	.	TRBJ2-7	CASSEGTGRDEQYF	TGTGCCAGCAGTGAGGGGACAGGGAGAGACGAGCAGTACTTC
TRBV27	TRBD2	.	TRBJ2-7	CASSFSGLAGSYEQYF	TGTGCCAGCAGTTTTTCAGGACTAGCGGGATCCTACGAGCAGTACTTC
TRBV2	TRBD2	.	TRBJ2-1	CASIGGRATSYNEQFF	TGTGCCAGCATTGGTGGGAGGGCCACCTCATACAATGAGCAGTTCTTC
TRBV7-8	TRBD2	.	TRBJ2-1	CASSFGVELALNEQFF	TGTGCCAGCAGCTTCGGAGTTGAACTAGCGCTTAATGAGCAGTTCTTC
TRBV7-6	.	.	TRBJ2-1	CASSFSWNEQFF	TGTGCCAGCAGCTTTAGCTGGAATGAGCAGTTCTTC
TRBV4-1	.	.	TRBJ2-7	CASSQVGADYNYEQYF	TGCGCCAGCAGCCAGGTCGGTGCGGACTACAACTACGAGCAGTACTTC
TRBV28	TRBD2	.	TRBJ2-2	CASSTLLAGEANTGELFF	TGTGCCAGCAGTACACTCCTAGCGGGAGAAGCCAACACCGGGGAGCTGTTTTTT
TRBV7-8	.	.	TRBJ2-7	CASSLTSGTSYEQYF	TGTGCCAGCAGCTTAACCTCTGGCACCTCCTACGAGCAGTACTTC
TRBV5-4	.	once	TRBJ1-1	CASSLVLGGTEAFF	TGTGCCAGCAGCTTGGTATTGGGAGGAACTGAAGCTTTCTTT
TRBV5-1	.	.	TRBJ2-7	CASSLGGTGSYEQYF	TGCGCCAGCAGCTTGGGGGGGACCGGTTCCTACGAGCAGTACTTC
TRBV10-3	.	.	TRBJ2-7	CAINPGTTRYEQYF	TGTGCCATCAACCCCGGGACGACTCGCTACGAGCAGTACTTC
TRBV19	.	few	TRBJ1-2	CASSQPAYGYTF	TGTGCCAGTAGTCAGCCGGCCTATGGCTACACCTTC
TRBV7-2	TRBD1	.	TRBJ2-6	CASSLRQGAGANVLTF	TGTGCCAGCAGCTTACGACAGGGGGCCGGGGCCAACGTCCTGACTTTC
TRBV27	.	.	TRBJ1-2	CASSLSGHYGYTF	TGTGCCAGCAGTTTATCAGGGCACTATGGCTACACCTTC
TRBV7-9	.	.	TRBJ2-7	CASSPSAAYEQYF	TGTGCCAGCAGCCCCTCGGCCGCCTACGAGCAGTACTTC